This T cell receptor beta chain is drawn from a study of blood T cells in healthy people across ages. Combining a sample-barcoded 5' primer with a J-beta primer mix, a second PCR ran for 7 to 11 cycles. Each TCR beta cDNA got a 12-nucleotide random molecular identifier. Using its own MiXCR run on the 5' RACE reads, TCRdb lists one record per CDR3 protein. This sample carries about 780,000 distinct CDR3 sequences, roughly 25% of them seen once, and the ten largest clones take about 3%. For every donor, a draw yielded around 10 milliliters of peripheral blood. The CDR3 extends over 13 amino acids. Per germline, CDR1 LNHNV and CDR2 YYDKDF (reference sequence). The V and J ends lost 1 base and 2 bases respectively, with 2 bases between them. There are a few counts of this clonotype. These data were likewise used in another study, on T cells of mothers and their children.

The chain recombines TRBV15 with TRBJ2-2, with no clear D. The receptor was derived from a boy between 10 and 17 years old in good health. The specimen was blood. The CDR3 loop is CATSRGNTGELFF. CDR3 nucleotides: TGTGCCACCAGCAGAGGCAACACCGGGGAGCTGTTTTTT.